The 26 T cell receptor beta chains given below trace back to one sample, sequenced in a study of blood T cell repertoires in COVID-19. The table came from immunoSEQ multiplex PCR; TCRdb's copy has only in-frame clones and leaves some out. The sample lists 85,000 or so clones; about 96% were seen once. Sequencing was done on a sample of peripheral blood. These receptors were taken from a human donor with active COVID-19. The donor label of this sample is uncertain.

Here the CDR3 reads CAIRGGGAYYTEAFF. CDR3 coding DNA: TGTGCCATCAGGGGAGGAGGGGCCTATTACACTGAAGCTTTCTTT. The chain couples TRBV10-3 to TRBJ1-1; D is possibly TRBD1 (5 bases). CDR3 length: 15 residues. The V and J ends lost 6 bases and 3 bases respectively, with 17 bases between them. Germline lookup yields CDR1 ENHRY and CDR2 SYGVKD.

The chain uses TRBV5-8 and TRBJ2-5; the match to TRBD2 covers 8 bases. The CDR3 contains 18 residues. Trimming took 4 bases from V and 4 from J; bases not matched to a gene: 18. The V gene's germline CDR1 is SGHTS and CDR2 YDEGEE. This CDR3 is CASSPAGNRGGLGETQYF. Written as DNA, the CDR3 is TGTGCCAGCAGCCCGGCGGGGAACCGGGGGGGCCTGGGAGAGACCCAGTACTTC.

This rearrangement joins TRBV4-1 to TRBJ2-1, with TRBD1 as a possible D gene (5 bases). The germline V gene encodes CDR1 MGHRA and CDR2 YSYEKL. The CDR3 is 19 residues long. The V end was cut by 2 bases, the J end by 1 base, with 21 bases between. The CDR3 is CASSQSLSPGQGSYNEQFF. The CDR3 region has the DNA TGCGCCAGCAGCCAATCACTCAGTCCCGGGCAGGGATCCTACAATGAGCAGTTCTTC.

This sequence joins TRBV25-1 and TRBJ1-4, with D possibly being TRBD1 (5 bases). The CDR3 consists of 15 residues. Trimming cost V 6 bases and J 4 bases, with 15 bases left between them. The germline V gene has CDR1 MGHDK and CDR2 SYGVNS. CDR3 DNA sequence: TGTGCCAGCAGCCCAACAGGCCTTTATAATGAAAAACTGTTTTTT. This gives the protein CASSPTGLYNEKLFF.

This chain connects TRBV3-1 (or the pseudogene TRBV3-2) to TRBJ1-2; unclear D gene. The CDR3 is 14 amino acids. Trimming took off 1 base at V and 2 bases at J, with 8 bases between the two ends. Per the germline V gene, CDR1 is LGHDT and CDR2 is YNNKEL (reference sequence). For the CDR3, the DNA is TGTGCCAGCAGCCAAGGACTATGGAACTATGGCTACACCTTC. Translating it yields CASSQGLWNYGYTF.

The V gene is TRBV5-3, the J gene TRBJ2-1; the match to TRBD2 covers 11 bases. TRBV5-3 is reported as an ORF; its role is uncertain. The CDR3 totals 19 residues. The ends lost 3 bases at V and 6 bases at J; junction bases unmatched: 17. The CDR3 reads CARSSVWIAGLADRNEQFF. DNA for the CDR3: TGTGCCAGAAGCTCGGTTTGGATTGCGGGACTAGCGGACCGCAATGAGCAGTTCTTC.

The J gene is TRBJ1-6, the V gene TRBV7-9; D not resolved. CDR3 length: 16 amino acids. Germline V gene data show CDR1 as SEHNR and CDR2 as FQNEAQ (reference sequence). Trimming removed 5 bases at V and 7 bases at J, with 18 bases between. For the CDR3, the DNA is TGTGCCAGCAGCCTACGGGATAACCCGAAAAATTCACCCCTCCACTTT. Translated: CASSLRDNPKNSPLHF.

The J gene is TRBJ1-1, the V gene TRBV11-2, with D tentatively TRBD1 (6 bases). The V end lost 2 bases, the J end lost 1 base, and 20 bases lay between the germline ends. The CDR3 is 18 amino acids. The germline gives CDR1 SGHAT, CDR2 FQNNGV. The CDR3 nucleotides are TGTGCCAGCAGCTTACGTTTTGGGGGCCGCGGACCGAACACTGAAGCTTTCTTT. Translated: CASSLRFGGRGPNTEAFF.

The chain couples TRBV4-3 to TRBJ1-4; unclear D gene. CDR3 length equals 14 residues. The V and J ends lost 2 bases and 5 bases respectively, with 9 bases between them. Germline V gene data show CDR1 as LGHNA and CDR2 as YSLEER. CDR3 in amino acids: CASSQHSKNEKLFF. The CDR3 DNA sequence: TGCGCCAGCAGCCAACACAGTAAGAATGAAAAACTGTTTTTT.

The chain combines TRBV11-3 with TRBJ2-3; 8 nucleotides line up with TRBD1. The germline V gene encodes CDR1 SGHNT and CDR2 YENEEA. This CDR3 region has 14 residues. J gave up 5 bases and V 1 base, and 2 bases lay outside the gene matches. CDR3 sequence reads: CASSLGDRGDTQYF. For the CDR3, the DNA is TGTGCCAGCAGCTTAGGAGACAGGGGAGATACGCAGTATTTT.

The CDR3 DNA reads TGTGCCAGCAGCGCGACTAGTACGGGCACAGATACGCAGTATTTT. Residues: CASSATSTGTDTQYF. This rearrangement joins TRBV9 to TRBJ2-3; the D gene is possibly TRBD2 (6 bases). The CDR3 is 15 amino acids. Germline CDR1 SGDLS, CDR2 YYNGEE. Trimming took 3 bases from V and 1 from J, leaving 12 bases between them.

The chain carries TRBV5-6 and TRBJ2-1, with TRBD1 identical over 9 bases. CDR3 length: 15 residues. Germline CDR1 reads SGHDT; CDR2 reads YYEEEE. Trimming took 4 bases from V and 6 from J; bases not matched to a gene: 8. The DNA of the CDR3 is TGTGCCAGCAGCAAAGCCGGGACAGGGCTCAATGAGCAGTTCTTC. It specifies CASSKAGTGLNEQFF. Variable domain in full (rest from reference TRBV5-6 and TRBJ2-1): DAGVTQSPTHLIKTRGQQVTLRCSPKSGHDTVSWYQQALGQGPQFIFQYYEEEERQRGNFPDRFSGHQFPNYSSELNVNALLLGDSALYLCASSKAGTGLNEQFFGPGTRLTVL.

J is TRBJ2-3 and V is TRBV27, with D perhaps matching TRBD1 (6 bases). Per the germline V gene, CDR1 is MNHEY and CDR2 is SMNVEV (reference sequence). Between the trimmed V and J ends, which lost 4 bases and 0 bases, there was a span of 11 bases. This CDR3 has 15 residues. The CDR3 region has the DNA TGTGCCAGCAGTTCCCGACAGGCTAGCACAGATACGCAGTATTTT. Translating gives CASSSRQASTDTQYF.

The gene calls are TRBV7-8 and TRBJ2-3, with D possibly being TRBD2 (5 bases). Trimming removed 5 bases at V and 8 bases at J, with 11 bases between. Germline lookup yields CDR1 SGHVS and CDR2 FQNEAQ. The CDR3 has 12 residues. The CDR3 DNA reads TGTGCCAGCAGCCAAACGGAGGTTACGCAGTATTTT. Protein: CASSQTEVTQYF.

V usage is TRBV28 and J usage is TRBJ2-7; tentatively, D is TRBD2 (6 bases). V lost 6 bases and J lost 6, with 12 bases in between. The CDR3 length is 12 residues. In germline, CDR1 is MDHEN, CDR2 SYDVKM. The CDR3 coding sequence is TGTGCCAGCAGACTCCCCGGGGGCGAGCAGTACTTC. It is translated as CASRLPGGEQYF.

The genes are TRBV5-1 and TRBJ2-3; 13 nucleotides line up with TRBD2. This CDR3 is 15 amino acids long. CDR1 and CDR2 from the germline V gene are SGHRS and YFSETQ. Germline trimming cut 2 bases from V and 5 bases from J; bases unmatched to any gene: 2. CDR3 sequence reads: CASSLLAGGRDTQYF. The CDR3 bases are TGCGCCAGCAGCTTACTAGCGGGGGGGCGAGATACGCAGTATTTT.

The chain recombines TRBV11-3 with TRBJ2-1, with D possibly being TRBD1 (5 bases). The germline V gene has CDR1 SGHNT and CDR2 YENEEA. V dropped 0 bases and J dropped 6 bases, with 15 bases sitting between them. The CDR3 covers 16 residues. The CDR3 protein is CASSLDPRTSVNEQFF. In DNA form, the CDR3 reads TGTGCCAGCAGCTTAGATCCCCGGACATCTGTCAATGAGCAGTTCTTC.

The V and J genes are TRBV18 and TRBJ2-6; TRBD1 matches 8 bases. The V segment lost 5 bases and the J segment 3 bases; nucleotides outside the gene matches: 3. Germline loops: CDR1 KGHSH, CDR2 LQKENI. The CDR3 is 15 residues long. Here the CDR3 reads CASSADRVGANVLTF. CDR3 bases: TGTGCCAGCTCAGCGGACAGGGTTGGGGCCAACGTCCTGACTTTC.

The chain links TRBV11-2 to TRBJ1-5; D uncertain. The germline CDR1 and CDR2 sequences are SGHAT and FQNNGV. The CDR3 totals 15 residues. Trimming pared 5 bases from V and 5 bases from J, leaving 16 bases between. The CDR3: CASSPDGLRDQPQHF. CDR3 DNA: TGTGCCAGCAGCCCCGACGGACTACGGGATCAGCCCCAGCATTTT.

V and J are TRBV28 and TRBJ2-7, with a weak D call TRBD2 (6 bases). Trimming took 10 bases from V and 6 from J, leaving 22 bases between them. CDR1 and CDR2 from the germline V gene are MDHEN and SYDVKM. This CDR3 has 14 residues. The chain's CDR3 is CAILDSGRLGEQYF. Written as DNA, the CDR3 is TGTGCCATCCTCGATAGCGGTCGCTTGGGCGAGCAGTACTTC.

V is TRBV2 and J is TRBJ2-3, with D unresolved. The germline CDR1 and CDR2 sequences are SNHLY and FYNNEI. The CDR3 spans 15 residues. Trimming stripped 8 bases from V and 0 bases from J, with 15 bases between. CDR3 coding DNA: TGTGCCAGCCCTTACAGAGTCCTAAGCACAGATACGCAGTATTTT. Translating gives CASPYRVLSTDTQYF.

The genes are TRBV5-3 and TRBJ2-7, with TRBD2 as a possible D gene (6 bases). TRBV5-3 counts as an open reading frame of uncertain function. The CDR3 sequence is 16 residues long. Trimming took 0 bases from V and 3 from J, leaving 16 bases between them. In nucleotides, the CDR3 is TGTGCCAGAAGCTTGGGCCCCCGGGACTGGAACTACGAGCAGTACTTC. Translated, it gives CARSLGPRDWNYEQYF.

V and J are TRBV14 and TRBJ2-2; D unresolved. This CDR3 is built from 16 residues. The ends were cut back, 6 bases at V and 8 bases at J, with 22 bases in the middle. From germline, CDR1 is SGHDN and CDR2 FVKESK. The CDR3 DNA reads TGTGCCAGCAGTTGGAGAAGTCGTCCCATCACTGGGGAGCTGTTTTTT. Its translation is CASSWRSRPITGELFF.

The chain carries TRBV10-3 and TRBJ2-1, with 10 bases lining up with TRBD1. Per the germline V gene, CDR1 is ENHRY and CDR2 is SYGVKD. The trim removed 10 bases at V and 9 bases at J, leaving 12 bases unmatched. The CDR3 loop spans 14 amino acids. DNA of the CDR3: TGTGCCACGGATCCGGGACAGGGGCCGAGTGAGCAGTTCTTC. It yields the protein CATDPGQGPSEQFF.

This clone has a handful of counts. The CDR3 nucleotides are TGTGCCAGCAGTTCGTGGACAGGGACTAACTATGGCTACACCTTC. Protein product: CASSSWTGTNYGYTF. V usage is TRBV6-2 or TRBV6-3 and J usage is TRBJ1-2; 8 nucleotides match TRBD1. This CDR3 contains 15 residues. V shed 4 bases, J shed 0 bases, and the junction held 4 bases outside the gene matches. Germline V gene data show CDR1 as MNHEY and CDR2 as SVGEGT.

The chain links TRBV19 to TRBJ1-2; the match to TRBD1 covers 7 bases. Trimming took 1 base from V and 5 from J; bases not matched to a gene: 13. This CDR3 region has 17 residues. CDR1 LNHDA and CDR2 SQIVND come from the germline V gene (reference sequence). CDR3 bases: TGTGCCAGTAGTATAGGTGTAGGGGGCGCCTTATGGTATGGCTACACCTTC. This translates into CASSIGVGGALWYGYTF.